One and the same sample provided the 10 T cell receptor beta chains below, sequenced in a study of blood T cells in healthy people across ages. A second PCR, run for about 7 to 11 cycles, used a sample-barcoded 5' primer plus a J-beta primer mix. In TCRdb, the 5' RACE reads were re-called with MiXCR into one record per CDR3 protein. The data hold 900,000 to 950,000 distinct CDR3 sequences, with 29% observed a single time. These records were also assigned to another study, of T cells of mothers and their children.

The specimen sequenced was blood. These receptors all stem from a middle-aged woman in good health.

This clonotype turned up a few times. The chain combines TRBV5-5 with TRBJ2-5; no reliable D call. Per germline, CDR1 SGHKS and CDR2 YYEKEE (reference sequence). The V end lost 4 bases, the J end lost 1 base, and 11 bases lay between the germline ends. This CDR3 contains 14 residues. The CDR3 spells CASSPETLQETQYF. The CDR3 DNA reads TGTGCCAGCAGCCCCGAGACACTCCAAGAGACCCAGTACTTC.

The rearrangement links TRBV12-3 or TRBV12-4 to TRBJ2-4; D may correspond to TRBD1 or TRBD2 (5 bases each). V was clipped by 5 bases and J by 0 bases, with 17 bases between them. The CDR3 is 17 residues long. The CDR3 protein is CASSPRDDSLAKNIQYF. The DNA for the CDR3 is TGTGCCAGCAGTCCTCGGGACGACAGTCTAGCCAAAAACATTCAGTACTTC.

This clonotype was found many times. This chain links TRBV6-4 with TRBJ2-1, with 12 bases aligning to TRBD2. The CDR3 covers 15 residues. Germline-derived CDR1 and CDR2 are MRHNA and SNTAGT. Trimming cost V 2 bases and J 8 bases; bases outside gene matches: 4. The CDR3 reads CASSDLAGGSDEQFF. The CDR3 bases are TGTGCCAGCAGTGACCTAGCGGGGGGGTCGGATGAGCAGTTCTTC.

This clonotype was picked up a small number of times. This chain joins TRBV20-1 and TRBJ2-3; perhaps TRBD2 as D (5 bases). The CDR3 is 11 residues long. The germline CDR1 and CDR2 sequences are DFQATT and SNEGSKA (reference sequence). Trimming shortened V by 2 bases and J by 6 bases, and 6 bases separated the two germline ends. The CDR3 bases are TGCAGTGCTAGACCGGGGGATACGCAGTATTTT. Translated: CSARPGDTQYF.

About this clonotype itself: This CDR3 is missing its conserved last phenylalanine or tryptophan, likely due to a read error. This rearrangement joins TRBV2 to TRBJ2-5, with D perhaps TRBD1 (6 bases). The germline gives CDR1 SNHLY, CDR2 FYNNEI. V shed 6 bases and J shed 5 bases, with 19 bases lying between them. The CDR3 totals 15 residues. This CDR3 reads CASRERRGLGETQYC. The CDR3 DNA is TGTGCCAGCAGGGAACGCAGGGGCCTAGGGGAGACCCAGTACTGC.

The CDR3 loop reads CASSVVHDTQYF. CDR3 in DNA: TGTGCCAGCAGCGTAGTCCACGATACGCAGTATTTT. The chain couples TRBV9 to TRBJ2-3; D gene uncertain. Per the germline V gene, CDR1 is SGDLS and CDR2 is YYNGEE. Trimming took 0 bases from V and 6 from J, leaving 5 bases between them. This CDR3 has 12 residues.

This clonotype was counted a few times. The CDR3 region is CASSLPGGAAETQYF. CDR3 in DNA: TGTGCCAGCAGTTTACCCGGGGGGGCCGCTGAGACCCAGTACTTC. The gene calls are TRBV28 and TRBJ2-7; TRBD2 agrees at 8 bases. The end of the DNA aligns better with TRBJ2-5, so the J call may be wrong. Germline V gene sequence: CDR1 MDHEN, CDR2 SYDVKM. The CDR3 is 15 residues long.

This rearrangement joins TRBV7-2 to TRBJ2-7; 10 nucleotides align to TRBD2. Near its end, the DNA agrees better with TRBJ2-5, so the J call may be wrong. The CDR3 length is 15 residues. The germline V gene has CDR1 SGHTA and CDR2 FQGNSA. The CDR3 DNA is TGTGCCAGCAGCCGGGCTAGCGGGGGAGTAGAGACCCAGTACTTC. Translated: CASSRASGGVETQYF.

This clonotype was seen a handful of times. This chain uses TRBV3-1 with TRBJ1-2, with a tentative D call TRBD1 (5 bases). This CDR3 is built from 16 residues. CDR1 LGHDT and CDR2 YNNKEL come from the germline V gene (reference sequence). With 0 bases removed from V and 0 bases from J, the gap between germline ends came to 11 bases. The CDR3: CASSQDRWGANYGYTF. Written as DNA, the CDR3 is TGTGCCAGCAGCCAAGATAGGTGGGGGGCTAACTATGGCTACACCTTC.

This clonotype has ten or more counts. V and J are TRBV28 and TRBJ2-5; the match to TRBD2 covers 9 bases. The CDR3 extends over 14 amino acids. J was trimmed by 2 bases and V by 10 bases; bases with no gene match: 8. The germline gives CDR1 MDHEN, CDR2 SYDVKM. The CDR3 protein is CATIPSGGQETQYF. CDR3 in DNA: TGTGCCACCATCCCGAGCGGGGGGCAAGAGACCCAGTACTTC.